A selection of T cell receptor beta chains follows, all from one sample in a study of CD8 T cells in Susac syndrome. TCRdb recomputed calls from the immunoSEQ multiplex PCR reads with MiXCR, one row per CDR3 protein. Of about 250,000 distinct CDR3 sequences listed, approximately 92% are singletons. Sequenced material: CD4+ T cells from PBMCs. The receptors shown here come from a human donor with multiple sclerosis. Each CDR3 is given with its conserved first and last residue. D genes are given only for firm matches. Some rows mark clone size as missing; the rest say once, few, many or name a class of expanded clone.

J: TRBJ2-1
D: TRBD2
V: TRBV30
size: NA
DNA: TGTGCCTGGAGTTGGGCTAGCGGGAGTGTCCATGAGCAGTTCTTC
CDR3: CAWSWASGSVHEQFF

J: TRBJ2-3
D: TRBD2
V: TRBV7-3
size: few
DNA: TGTGCCAGCAGTTTAGCGGGGGGGACGACAGATACGCAGTATTTT
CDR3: CASSLAGGTTDTQYF

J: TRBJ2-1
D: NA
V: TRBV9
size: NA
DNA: TGTGCCAGCAGCGTAGAGGGGTGGGATGAGCAGTTCTTC
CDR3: CASSVEGWDEQFF

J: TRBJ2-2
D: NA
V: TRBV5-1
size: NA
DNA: TGCGCCAGCAGCTTGACGGGTATCATAACCGGGGAGCTGTTTTTT
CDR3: CASSLTGIITGELFF

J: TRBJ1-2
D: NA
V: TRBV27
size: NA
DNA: TGTGCCAGCAGACCTCCGGGATGGATATATGGCTACACCTTC
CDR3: CASRPPGWIYGYTF